This TCR beta chain emerged from a study of cytomegalovirus exposure and HLA in healthy donors. The study, taken as a whole, reports: Accurate prediction of most subjects' HLA-A and HLA-B alleles from TCR beta sequences was reported. TCR beta V- and J-gene trimming, according to a later analysis, was linked to a missense DCLRE1C variant.

This clone is labeled medium-sized. The antigen is not known. The PCR was carried out with 60 Vbeta primers and 13 Jbeta primers. Clones were read by immunoSEQ multiplex PCR, and TCRdb kept only the in-frame ones, dropping some. The sample yields some 80,000 clones, roughly 80% seen once. This sequence originates from a human donor in good health. The specimen was PBMCs.

The CDR3 here is CASSQRGASNYGYTF. The CDR3 DNA is TGTGCCAGCAGCCAAAGGGGCGCATCGAACTATGGCTACACCTTC. V usage is TRBV14 and J usage is TRBJ1-2, with D perhaps TRBD1 (5 bases). In germline, CDR1 is SGHDN, CDR2 FVKESK. Between the trimmed V and J ends, which lost 2 bases and 2 bases, there was a span of 12 bases. The CDR3 totals 15 residues.